One and the same sample provided the 19 T cell receptor beta chains below, sequenced in a study of cytomegalovirus exposure and HLA in healthy donors. In the PCR, 60 Vbeta and 13 Jbeta primers were used. The table came from immunoSEQ multiplex PCR; TCRdb's copy has only in-frame clones and leaves some out. The sample contains tens of thousands of clones, about 72% of which appear only once. Material for sequencing was PBMCs. The receptors stem from a man aged 30 to 45 in good health and CMV-seronegative.

This clone came up once. The V call is TRBV7-8, the J call TRBJ2-5; 10 bases match TRBD2. In germline, CDR1 is SGHVS, CDR2 FQNEAQ. This CDR3 has 14 amino acids. V lost 4 bases, J lost 9 bases, and 8 bases stayed unmatched. The DNA of the CDR3 is TGTGCCAGCAGCTCACCTAGCGGGGGTGGGGCCCAGTACTTC. Translated, it gives CASSSPSGGGAQYF.

The chain recombines TRBV30 with TRBJ2-7, with 12 bases identical to TRBD1. The J segment lost 5 bases and the V segment lost 5 bases, leaving 4 bases of the junction unmatched. The CDR3 totals 13 residues. From germline, CDR1 is GTSNPN and CDR2 SVGIG (reference sequence). The CDR3 here is CAWLGQGANEQYF. Here the CDR3 DNA reads TGTGCCTGGCTGGGACAGGGGGCCAACGAGCAGTACTTC.

The rearrangement uses TRBV5-4 and TRBJ2-7; 7 nucleotides align to TRBD2. Trimming cost V 4 bases and J 6 bases; bases outside gene matches: 7. Germline loops: CDR1 SGHNT, CDR2 YYREEE (reference sequence). The CDR3 sequence is 13 residues long. The CDR3 reads CASSTSSSGEQYF. CDR3 sequence (DNA): TGTGCCAGCAGCACCTCCTCTAGCGGCGAGCAGTACTTC.

In this sample, this clone turned up a few times. This sequence joins TRBV6-6 and TRBJ1-5, with 7 bases matching TRBD1. Germline V lookup: CDR1 MNHNY, CDR2 SVGAGI (reference sequence). With V trimmed by 6 bases and J by 6 bases, 8 bases remained unmatched. CDR3 length: 14 amino acids. The CDR3 DNA sequence: TGTGCCAGCAGAGAGCAGGGGGTGCTTCAGCCCCAGCATTTT. It is translated as CASREQGVLQPQHF.

V usage is TRBV9 and J usage is TRBJ1-1; no definite D call. This CDR3 region has 13 residues. Looked up from germline, CDR1 is SGDLS and CDR2 is YYNGEE. V dropped 2 bases and J dropped 2 bases, with 7 bases sitting between them. The CDR3 loop is CASSVAGNTEAFF. CDR3 coding DNA: TGTGCCAGCAGCGTGGCAGGTAACACTGAAGCTTTCTTT.

CDR3 residues: CASSATQGAVEKLFF. The CDR3 DNA is TGTGCCAGCAGCGCTACACAGGGAGCAGTTGAAAAACTGTTTTTT. The chain uses TRBV7-2 and TRBJ1-4; perhaps TRBD1 as D (6 bases). CDR1 and CDR2 from the germline V gene are SGHTA and FQGNSA. The CDR3 is made up of 15 amino acids. The V end lost 5 bases, the J end lost 7 bases, and 17 bases lay between the germline ends.

The rearrangement uses TRBV7-9 and TRBJ1-2; 10 nucleotides match TRBD1. Per the germline V gene, CDR1 is SEHNR and CDR2 is FQNEAQ (reference sequence). CDR3 length: 14 amino acids. After removal of 3 bases from V and 13 bases from J, the junction contained 11 bases not matched to a gene. The DNA of the CDR3 is TGTGCCAGCAGCTTCCCGACAGGGGGCGGCTGGGGCACCTTC. It encodes CASSFPTGGGWGTF.

This sequence joins TRBV4-1 and TRBJ1-1, with 7 bases identical to TRBD1. The CDR3 spans 18 residues. Germline trimming cut 1 base from V and 0 bases from J; bases unmatched to any gene: 11. Looked up from germline, CDR1 is MGHRA and CDR2 is YSYEKL. The CDR3 sequence is CASSQVWGTERMNTEAFF. The CDR3 region has the DNA TGCGCCAGCAGCCAAGTGTGGGGGACAGAGAGAATGAACACTGAAGCTTTCTTT.

The gene calls are TRBV10-3 and TRBJ1-1; a possible D gene is TRBD1 (6 bases). This CDR3 is built from 13 residues. In germline, CDR1 is ENHRY, CDR2 SYGVKD. V was shortened by 10 bases and J by 7 bases, with 19 bases between the two germline ends. CDR3 region: CASRDLEQGEAFF. The CDR3 nucleotides read TGTGCCAGCCGGGACCTTGAACAGGGTGAAGCTTTCTTT.

The chain couples TRBV5-1 to TRBJ1-1, with D uncertain. The germline V and J ends were trimmed by 0 bases and 4 bases, with 19 bases remaining between them. Germline V CDR1 and CDR2: SGHRS, YFSETQ. This CDR3 spans 17 amino acids. CDR3 sequence (DNA): TGCGCCAGCAGCTTGGCCAGGACGAGGGCTCAGAGCACTGAAGCTTTCTTT. This sequence encodes CASSLARTRAQSTEAFF. The whole variable domain, filled in from reference TRBV5-1 and TRBJ1-1, reads KAGVTQTPRYLIKTRGQQVTLSCSPISGHRSVSWYQQTPGQGLQFLFEYFSETQRNKGNFPGRFSGRQFSNSRSEMNVSTLELGDSALYLCASSLARTRAQSTEAFFGQGTRLTVV.

This clone was seen just once. The chain's CDR3 is CASSLMALAGRGEQYF. The CDR3 DNA is TGTGCCAGCAGCCTTATGGCCCTAGCGGGAAGGGGCGAGCAGTACTTC. This chain uses TRBV7-2 with TRBJ2-7, with 9 bases lining up with TRBD2. The J segment lost 6 bases and the V segment lost 5 bases, leaving 14 bases of the junction unmatched. This CDR3 has 16 amino acids. Germline V gene data show CDR1 as SGHTA and CDR2 as FQGNSA.

This clone appeared a few times. The rearrangement joins TRBV28 to TRBJ2-7, with TRBD2 as a possible D gene (5 bases). The CDR3 covers 15 residues. The V end lost 6 bases, the J end lost 0 bases, and 15 bases lay between the germline ends. Per germline, CDR1 MDHEN and CDR2 SYDVKM. CDR3 amino acids: CASSRGLSSSYEQYF. In nucleotides, the CDR3 is TGTGCCAGCAGCCGAGGACTGTCGAGCTCCTACGAGCAGTACTTC. Together with reference TRBV28 and TRBJ2-7, the CDR3 gives the full variable domain: DVKVTQSSRYLVKRTGEKVFLECVQDMDHENMFWYRQDPGLGLRLIYFSYDVKMKEKGDIPEGYSVSREKKERFSLILESASTNQTSMYLCASSRGLSSSYEQYFGPGTRLTVT.

Details on this clone: The junction departs from germline at one end; a sequencing error may be responsible. This chain links TRBV7-7 with TRBJ2-5, with no clear D. Germline CDR1 is SSHAT and CDR2 is FNYEAQ (reference sequence). This CDR3 is built from 14 residues. The CDR3 here is CASSLVAIGETQYF. The CDR3 DNA reads TGTGCTAGCAGCTTAGTAGCAATCGGAGAGACCCAGTACTTC.

The chain couples TRBV11-2 to TRBJ2-2; TRBD1 aligns across 7 bases. V gave up 3 bases and J gave up 4 bases; unmatched junction bases: 5. Germline V gene lookup returns CDR1 SGHAT and CDR2 FQNNGV. This CDR3 comprises 15 residues. CDR3 loop: CASSLRGPSTGELFF. DNA for the CDR3: TGTGCCAGCAGCTTGAGGGGGCCTAGCACCGGGGAGCTGTTTTTT.

The V call is TRBV7-2, the J call TRBJ1-4; possible D gene TRBD1, 6 bases. Germline lookup yields CDR1 SGHTA and CDR2 FQGNSA. The CDR3 has 14 residues. Trimming left V 6 bases short and J 8 bases short, with 16 bases between. CDR3 bases: TGTGCCAGCAGATATGCGGGGGGCCGAGAAAAACTGTTTTTT. It encodes CASRYAGGREKLFF.

In DNA form, the CDR3 reads TGTGCCAGCAGTTGGGGGGGGACTGAAGCTTTCTTT. It codes for CASSWGGTEAFF. The chain combines TRBV27 with TRBJ1-1; TRBD1 is a possible D gene (5 bases). Trimming took off 4 bases at V and 5 bases at J, with 8 bases between the two ends. CDR1 and CDR2 (germline): MNHEY, SMNVEV (reference sequence). The CDR3 contains 12 residues.

Here the CDR3 DNA reads TGTGCCAGCTCACCGGGATGGCAGGGAAGTACCGGGGAGCTGTTTTTT. Protein product: CASSPGWQGSTGELFF. This chain uses TRBV18 with TRBJ2-2; tentatively, D is TRBD1 (5 bases). The V gene lost 3 bases and the J gene lost 5 bases, with 16 bases spanning the gap. CDR1 and CDR2 from the germline V gene are KGHSH and LQKENI. The CDR3 spans 16 residues.

The gene calls are TRBV7-3 and TRBJ1-1; D gene ambiguous. CDR3 size: 15 residues. V was trimmed by 5 bases and J by 1 base, leaving 14 bases between them. Looked up from germline, CDR1 is SGHTA and CDR2 is FQGTGA. CDR3 residues: CASSPGRVGNTEAFF. The CDR3 DNA reads as TGTGCCAGCAGCCCAGGCAGAGTTGGGAACACTGAAGCTTTCTTT.

The chain recombines TRBV4-1 with TRBJ1-4; 7 nucleotides align to TRBD1. CDR3 size: 15 residues. V shed 1 base and J 12 bases; nucleotides not matched to a gene: 11. Germline CDR1 and CDR2: MGHRA and YSYEKL. CDR3 bases: TGCGCCAGCAGCCAAGGCCTACAGGGGAAAGGGGAACTGTTTTTT. This translates into CASSQGLQGKGELFF.